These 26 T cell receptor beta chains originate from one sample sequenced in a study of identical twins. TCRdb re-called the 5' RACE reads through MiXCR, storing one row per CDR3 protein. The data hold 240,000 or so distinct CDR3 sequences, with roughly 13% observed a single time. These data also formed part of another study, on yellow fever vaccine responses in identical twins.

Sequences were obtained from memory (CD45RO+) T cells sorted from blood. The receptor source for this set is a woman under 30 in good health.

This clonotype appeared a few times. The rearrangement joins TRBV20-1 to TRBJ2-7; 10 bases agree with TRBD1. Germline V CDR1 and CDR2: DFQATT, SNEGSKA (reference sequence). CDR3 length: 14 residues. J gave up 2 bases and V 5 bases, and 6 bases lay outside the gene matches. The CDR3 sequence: CSAQIGTGAYEQYF. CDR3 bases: TGCAGTGCTCAGATCGGGACAGGGGCCTACGAGCAGTACTTC.

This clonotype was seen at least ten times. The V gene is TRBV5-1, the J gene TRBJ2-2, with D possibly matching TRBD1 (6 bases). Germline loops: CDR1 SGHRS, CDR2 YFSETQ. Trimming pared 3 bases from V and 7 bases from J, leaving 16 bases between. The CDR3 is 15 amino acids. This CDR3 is CASSWDGTPVGELFF. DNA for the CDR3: TGCGCCAGCAGCTGGGACGGGACACCAGTCGGGGAGCTGTTTTTT.

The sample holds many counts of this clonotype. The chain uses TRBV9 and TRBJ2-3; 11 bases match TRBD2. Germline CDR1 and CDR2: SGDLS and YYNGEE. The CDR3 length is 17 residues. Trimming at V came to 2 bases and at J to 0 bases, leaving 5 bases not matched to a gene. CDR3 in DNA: TGTGCCAGCAGCGTCACTAGCGGGGGCCCTAGCACAGATACGCAGTATTTT. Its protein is CASSVTSGGPSTDTQYF.

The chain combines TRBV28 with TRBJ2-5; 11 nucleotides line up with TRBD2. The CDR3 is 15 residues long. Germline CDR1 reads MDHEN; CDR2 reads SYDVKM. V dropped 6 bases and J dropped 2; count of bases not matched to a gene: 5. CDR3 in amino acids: CASRTSGSLQETQYF. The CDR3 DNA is TGTGCCAGCAGAACTAGCGGGAGTCTACAAGAGACCCAGTACTTC.

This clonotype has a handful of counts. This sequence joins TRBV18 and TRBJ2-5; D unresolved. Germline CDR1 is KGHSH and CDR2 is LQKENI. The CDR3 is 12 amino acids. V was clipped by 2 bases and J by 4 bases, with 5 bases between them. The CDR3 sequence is CASSPAPETQYF. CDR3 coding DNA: TGTGCCAGCTCACCAGCCCCAGAGACCCAGTACTTC.

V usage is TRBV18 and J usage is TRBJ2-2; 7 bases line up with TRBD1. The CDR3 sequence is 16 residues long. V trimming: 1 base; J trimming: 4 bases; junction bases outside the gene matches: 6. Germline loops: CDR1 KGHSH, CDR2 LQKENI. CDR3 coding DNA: TGTGCCAGCTCACCACAGGGGGCGACGGGCACCGGGGAGCTGTTTTTT. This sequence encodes CASSPQGATGTGELFF.

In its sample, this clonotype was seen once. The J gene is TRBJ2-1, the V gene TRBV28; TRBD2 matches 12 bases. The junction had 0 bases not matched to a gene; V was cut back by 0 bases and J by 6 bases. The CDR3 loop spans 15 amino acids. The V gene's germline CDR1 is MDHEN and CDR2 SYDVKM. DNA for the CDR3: TGTGCCAGCAGTTTATGGACTAGCGGGAGCAATGAGCAGTTCTTC. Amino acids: CASSLWTSGSNEQFF.

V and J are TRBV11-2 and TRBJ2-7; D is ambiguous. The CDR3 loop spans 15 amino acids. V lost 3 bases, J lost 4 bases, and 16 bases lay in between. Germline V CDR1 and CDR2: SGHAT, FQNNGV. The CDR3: CASSLHRGLRYEQYF. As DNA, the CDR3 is TGTGCCAGCAGCTTGCACCGCGGCCTACGATACGAGCAGTACTTC.

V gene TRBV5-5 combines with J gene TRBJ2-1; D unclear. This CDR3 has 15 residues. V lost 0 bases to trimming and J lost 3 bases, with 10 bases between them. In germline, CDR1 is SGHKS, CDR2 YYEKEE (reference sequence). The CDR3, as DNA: TGTGCCAGCAGCTTGGGGCTCCTATGCTACAATGAGCAGTTCTTC. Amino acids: CASSLGLLCYNEQFF.

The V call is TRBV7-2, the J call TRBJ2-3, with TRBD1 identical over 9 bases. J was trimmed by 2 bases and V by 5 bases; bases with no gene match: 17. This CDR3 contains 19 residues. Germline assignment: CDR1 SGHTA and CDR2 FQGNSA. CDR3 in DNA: TGTGCCAGCAGCCTTCGCGGACAGGGGAGCGGCGGACACACAGATACGCAGTATTTT. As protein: CASSLRGQGSGGHTDTQYF.

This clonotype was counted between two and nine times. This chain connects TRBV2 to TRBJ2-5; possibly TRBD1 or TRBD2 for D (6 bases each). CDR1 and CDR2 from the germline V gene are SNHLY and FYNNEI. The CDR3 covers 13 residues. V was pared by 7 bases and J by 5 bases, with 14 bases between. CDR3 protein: CASTGGSRETQYF. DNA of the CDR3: TGTGCCAGCACCGGGGGCTCCAGGGAGACCCAGTACTTC.

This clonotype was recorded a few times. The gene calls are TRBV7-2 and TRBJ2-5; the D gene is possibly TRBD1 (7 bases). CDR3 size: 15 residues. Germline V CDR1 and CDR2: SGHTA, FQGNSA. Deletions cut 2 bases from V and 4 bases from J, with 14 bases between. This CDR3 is CASSLKGAGIETQYF. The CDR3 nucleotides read TGTGCCAGCAGCTTAAAGGGGGCGGGAATAGAGACCCAGTACTTC.

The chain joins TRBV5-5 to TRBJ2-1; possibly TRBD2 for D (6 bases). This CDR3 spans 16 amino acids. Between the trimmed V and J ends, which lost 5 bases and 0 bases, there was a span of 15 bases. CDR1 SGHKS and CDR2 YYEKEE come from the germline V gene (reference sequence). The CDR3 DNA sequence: TGTGCCAGCAGATCAGCCACAGCGGGCTCCTACAATGAGCAGTTCTTC. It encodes CASRSATAGSYNEQFF.

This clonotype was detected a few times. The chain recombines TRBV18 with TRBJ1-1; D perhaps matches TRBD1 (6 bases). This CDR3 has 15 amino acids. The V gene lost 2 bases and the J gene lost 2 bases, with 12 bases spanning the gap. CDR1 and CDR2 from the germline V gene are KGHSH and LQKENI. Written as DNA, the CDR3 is TGTGCCAGCTCACCAATGTGGGACATAAACACTGAAGCTTTCTTT. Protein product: CASSPMWDINTEAFF.

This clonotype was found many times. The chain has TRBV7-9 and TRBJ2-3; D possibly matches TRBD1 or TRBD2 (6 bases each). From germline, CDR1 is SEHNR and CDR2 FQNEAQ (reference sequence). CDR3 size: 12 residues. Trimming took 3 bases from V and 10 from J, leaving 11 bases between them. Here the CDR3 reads CASSFEGGPQYF. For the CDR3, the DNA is TGTGCCAGCAGCTTCGAGGGGGGCCCGCAGTATTTT.

The CDR3: CSARFGRESGELFF. CDR3 in DNA: TGCAGTGCTAGGTTCGGCAGGGAGTCCGGGGAGCTGTTTTTT. J is TRBJ2-2 and V is TRBV20-1; D assignment may be TRBD1 or TRBD2 (5 bases each). Trimming stripped 3 bases from V and 6 bases from J, with 14 bases between. Germline values: CDR1 DFQATT, CDR2 SNEGSKA (reference sequence). The CDR3 sequence is 14 residues long.

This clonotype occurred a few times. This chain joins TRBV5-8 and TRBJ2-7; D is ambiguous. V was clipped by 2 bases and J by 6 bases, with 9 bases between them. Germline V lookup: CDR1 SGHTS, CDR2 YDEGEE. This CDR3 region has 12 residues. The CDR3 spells CASSFGQGEQYF. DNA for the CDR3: TGTGCCAGCAGCTTCGGCCAAGGCGAGCAGTACTTC.

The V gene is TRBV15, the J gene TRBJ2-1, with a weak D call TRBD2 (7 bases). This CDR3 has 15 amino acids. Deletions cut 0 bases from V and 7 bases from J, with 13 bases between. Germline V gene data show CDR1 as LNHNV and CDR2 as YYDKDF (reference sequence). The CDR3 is CATSRDGRGGNEQFF. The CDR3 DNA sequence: TGTGCCACCAGCAGAGATGGAAGGGGGGGTAATGAGCAGTTCTTC.

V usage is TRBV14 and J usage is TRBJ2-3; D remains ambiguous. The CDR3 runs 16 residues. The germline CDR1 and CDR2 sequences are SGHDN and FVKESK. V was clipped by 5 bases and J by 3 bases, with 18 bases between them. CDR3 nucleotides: TGTGCCAGCAGCATAGGTTTAGGTTTTGCGACAGATACGCAGTATTTT. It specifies CASSIGLGFATDTQYF.

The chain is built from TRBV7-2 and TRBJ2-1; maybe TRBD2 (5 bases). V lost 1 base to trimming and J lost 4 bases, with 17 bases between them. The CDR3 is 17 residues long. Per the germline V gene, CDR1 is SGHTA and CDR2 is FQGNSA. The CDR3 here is CASSLGGARTSYNEQFF. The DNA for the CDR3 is TGTGCCAGCAGCTTAGGAGGCGCTCGGACTTCTTACAATGAGCAGTTCTTC. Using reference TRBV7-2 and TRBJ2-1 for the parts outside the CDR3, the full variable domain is GAGVSQSPSNKVTEKGKDVELRCDPISGHTALYWYRQSLGQGLEFLIYFQGNSAPDKSGLPSDRFSAERTGGSVSTLTIQRTQQEDSAVYLCASSLGGARTSYNEQFFGPGTRLTVL.

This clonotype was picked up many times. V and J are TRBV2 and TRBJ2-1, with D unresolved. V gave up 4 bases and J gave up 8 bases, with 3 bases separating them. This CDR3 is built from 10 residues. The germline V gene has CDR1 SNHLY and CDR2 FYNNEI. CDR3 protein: CASSVDEQFF. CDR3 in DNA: TGTGCCAGCAGTGTCGATGAGCAGTTCTTC.

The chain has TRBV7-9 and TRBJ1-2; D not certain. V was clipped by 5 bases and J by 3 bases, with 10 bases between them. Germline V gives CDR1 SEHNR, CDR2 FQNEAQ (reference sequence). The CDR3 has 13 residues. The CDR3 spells CASSHPGDYGYTF. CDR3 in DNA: TGTGCCAGCAGCCACCCAGGAGACTATGGCTACACCTTC.

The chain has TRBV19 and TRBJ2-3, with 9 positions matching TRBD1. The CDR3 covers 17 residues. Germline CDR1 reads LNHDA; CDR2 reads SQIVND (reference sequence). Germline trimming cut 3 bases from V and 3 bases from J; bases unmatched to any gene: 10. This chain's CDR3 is CASSMSGLGQGTDTQYF. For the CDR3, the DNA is TGTGCCAGTAGTATGAGCGGTCTGGGACAGGGAACAGATACGCAGTATTTT.

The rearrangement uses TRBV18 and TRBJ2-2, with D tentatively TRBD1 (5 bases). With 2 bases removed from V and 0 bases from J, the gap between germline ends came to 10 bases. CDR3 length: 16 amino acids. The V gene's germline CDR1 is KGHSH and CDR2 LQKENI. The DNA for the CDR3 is TGTGCCAGCTCACCAGGGGCTACCTCGAACACCGGGGAGCTGTTTTTT. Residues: CASSPGATSNTGELFF.

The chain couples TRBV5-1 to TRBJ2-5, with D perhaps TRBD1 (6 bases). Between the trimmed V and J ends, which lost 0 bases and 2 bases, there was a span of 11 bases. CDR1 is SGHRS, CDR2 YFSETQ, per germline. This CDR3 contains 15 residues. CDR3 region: CASSLVQGEQETQYF. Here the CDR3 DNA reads TGCGCCAGCAGCTTGGTACAGGGCGAACAAGAGACCCAGTACTTC.

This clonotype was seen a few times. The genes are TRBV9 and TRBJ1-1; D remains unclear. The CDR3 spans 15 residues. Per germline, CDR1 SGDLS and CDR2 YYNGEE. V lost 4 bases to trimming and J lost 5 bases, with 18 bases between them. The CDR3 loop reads CASSTGSRQVTEAFF. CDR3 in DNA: TGTGCCAGCAGCACTGGGAGTCGTCAGGTGACTGAAGCTTTCTTT.